One and the same sample provided the 18 T cell receptor beta chains below, sequenced in a study of blood T cell repertoires in COVID-19. TCRdb's copy holds only in-frame clones and misses some; the assay was immunoSEQ multiplex PCR. The sample holds around 190,000 clones, 85% to 90% seen once. Sequenced material: peripheral blood. These receptors came from a man between 18 and 35 years old with active or convalescent COVID-19.

The CDR3 here is CASSPGTAFSQPQHF. CDR3 coding DNA: TGTGCCAGCAGCCCGGGGACAGCGTTTAGTCAGCCCCAGCATTTT. The chain employs TRBV7-9 and TRBJ1-5; 7 bases fit TRBD1. The CDR3 totals 15 residues. CDR1 is SEHNR, CDR2 FQNEAQ, per germline (reference sequence). The junction had 10 bases not matched to a gene; V was cut back by 5 bases and J by 6 bases.

The chain has TRBV6-5 and TRBJ1-3; D remains ambiguous. CDR3 length: 15 residues. CDR1 and CDR2 from the germline V gene are MNHEY and SVGAGI. The ends were cut back, 6 bases at V and 0 bases at J, with 12 bases in the middle. DNA for the CDR3: TGTGCCAGCAGGAATTTAGGGAGCTCTGGAAACACCATATATTTT. Translation gives CASRNLGSSGNTIYF.

The chain combines TRBV27 with TRBJ2-3; TRBD1 is a possible D gene (5 bases). The CDR3 spans 14 residues. The germline CDR1 and CDR2 sequences are MNHEY and SMNVEV (reference sequence). V was pared by 6 bases and J by 1 base, with 11 bases between. The CDR3 spells CASSIDRRTDTQYF. The CDR3 bases are TGTGCCAGCAGCATTGACAGACGCACAGATACGCAGTATTTT.

This chain uses TRBV3-1 (or the pseudogene TRBV3-2) with TRBJ1-2; 10 bases line up with TRBD1. V lost 1 base and J lost 4; bases outside the gene matches: 3. The CDR3 is 15 residues long. Germline V CDR1 and CDR2: LGHDT, YNNKEL (reference sequence). The CDR3 region is CASSQGDRGTYGYTF. For the CDR3, the DNA is TGTGCCAGCAGCCAAGGGGACAGGGGTACCTATGGCTACACCTTC.

The J gene is TRBJ2-2, the V gene TRBV7-8, with no clear D. Germline CDR1 SGHVS, CDR2 FQNEAQ. This CDR3 is 16 amino acids long. V was pared by 2 bases and J by 8 bases, with 18 bases between. The CDR3 sequence: CASSLNPPAVHGELFF. The CDR3 DNA sequence: TGTGCCAGCAGCTTAAACCCGCCGGCGGTGCATGGGGAGCTGTTTTTT. The whole variable domain, filled in from reference TRBV7-8 and TRBJ2-2, reads GAGVSQSPRYKVAKRGQDVALRCDPISGHVSLFWYQQALGQGPEFLTYFQNEAQLDKSGLPSDRFFAERPEGSVSTLKIQRTQQEDSAVYLCASSLNPPAVHGELFFGEGSRLTVL.

This clone was picked up one time. This chain uses TRBV5-1 with TRBJ1-6, with unresolved D. V lost 2 bases and J 9 bases, leaving 12 bases between the germline ends. Germline lookup yields CDR1 SGHRS and CDR2 YFSETQ. The length of the CDR3 is 14 residues. The CDR3 loop is CASSLRFEGSPLHF. CDR3 nucleotide sequence: TGCGCCAGCAGCTTAAGGTTCGAGGGTTCACCCCTCCACTTT.

CDR3 in DNA: TGCGCCAGCAGCCAAGATCGAAGCATCTCCTACGAGCAGTACTTC. Its protein product is CASSQDRSISYEQYF. The gene calls are TRBV4-1 and TRBJ2-7; D is uncertain. This CDR3 has 15 residues. V was shortened by 0 bases and J by 0 bases, with 9 bases between the two germline ends. In germline, CDR1 is MGHRA, CDR2 YSYEKL.

CDR3 in DNA: TGTGCCACCAGTGATTTTGGACAGACGGCGAACACCGGGGAGCTGTTTTTT. This translates into CATSDFGQTANTGELFF. The rearrangement links TRBV24-1 to TRBJ2-2; maybe TRBD1 (6 bases). Germline V gene sequence: CDR1 KGHDR, CDR2 SFDVKD. V was clipped by 1 base and J by 0 bases, with 11 bases between them. The CDR3 covers 17 residues.

The chain recombines TRBV6-5 with TRBJ1-6, with 7 bases identical to TRBD1. The CDR3 consists of 15 residues. The V gene's germline CDR1 is MNHEY and CDR2 SVGAGI. Trimming at V came to 10 bases and at J to 6 bases, leaving 12 bases not matched to a gene. The CDR3 loop reads CATCQTTGSNSPLHF. As DNA, the CDR3 is TGTGCCACCTGCCAAACGACAGGGAGTAATTCACCCCTCCACTTT.

As regards this clone: Within the sample, other DNA sequences also encode this same CDR3. The V call is TRBV10-3, the J call TRBJ1-1, with D perhaps TRBD1 (5 bases). The CDR3 has 13 residues. V was pared by 2 bases and J by 1 base, with 5 bases between. CDR1 is ENHRY, CDR2 SYGVKD, per germline. The CDR3 spells CAISERGNTEAFF. The CDR3 nucleotides read TGTGCCATCAGTGAGAGGGGGAACACTGAAGCTTTCTTT.

The V gene is TRBV3-1 (or the pseudogene TRBV3-2), the J gene TRBJ2-3, with 13 bases fitting TRBD2. The CDR3 has 18 residues. J lost 2 bases, V lost 1 base, and 6 bases had no gene match. Germline loops: CDR1 LGHDT, CDR2 YNNKEL (reference sequence). CDR3 sequence (DNA): TGTGCCAGCAGCCAAGTTGCACTAGCGGGGGGGGTCACAGATACGCAGTATTTT. It is translated as CASSQVALAGGVTDTQYF.

The chain combines TRBV6-5 with TRBJ2-7, with TRBD2 matching over 8 bases. Germline V CDR1 and CDR2: MNHEY, SVGAGI. The CDR3 is made up of 15 amino acids. The ends lost 8 bases at V and 7 bases at J; junction bases unmatched: 16. CDR3 sequence (DNA): TGTGCCAGCGCCCGGGGGGGTTCATGGAGGGGAGAGCAGTACTTC. Translation: CASARGGSWRGEQYF.

The V gene is TRBV5-1, the J gene TRBJ1-2, with D possibly being TRBD1 (6 bases). Trimming cost V 1 base and J 8 bases, with 27 bases left between them. Per the germline V gene, CDR1 is SGHRS and CDR2 is YFSETQ. This CDR3 comprises 18 residues. CDR3 in amino acids: CASSLYYTAGAGAEGYTF. CDR3 nucleotide sequence: TGCGCCAGCAGCTTGTATTATACGGCAGGGGCTGGCGCAGAGGGCTACACCTTC. The full variable domain, with the rest looked up from reference TRBV5-1 and TRBJ1-2, is KAGVTQTPRYLIKTRGQQVTLSCSPISGHRSVSWYQQTPGQGLQFLFEYFSETQRNKGNFPGRFSGRQFSNSRSEMNVSTLELGDSALYLCASSLYYTAGAGAEGYTFGSGTRLTVV.

This chain uses TRBV5-1 with TRBJ2-5; 9 positions agree with TRBD1. The CDR3 runs to 15 residues. Germline V CDR1 and CDR2: SGHRS, YFSETQ. V shed 4 bases and J 4 bases; nucleotides not matched to a gene: 8. The chain's CDR3 is CASSDHRGPRETQYF. As DNA, the CDR3 is TGCGCCAGCAGCGACCACAGGGGGCCTAGAGAGACCCAGTACTTC.

V is TRBV3-1 (or the pseudogene TRBV3-2) and J is TRBJ1-1; D remains unclear. V lost 0 bases and J 5 bases, leaving 10 bases between the germline ends. The CDR3 runs 14 residues. Germline values: CDR1 LGHDT, CDR2 YNNKEL (reference sequence). The CDR3 here is CASSQDPGWTEAFF. CDR3 nucleotides: TGTGCCAGCAGCCAAGATCCGGGGTGGACTGAAGCTTTCTTT.

V gene TRBV18 combines with J gene TRBJ2-3, with TRBD1 as a possible D gene (5 bases). Germline loops: CDR1 KGHSH, CDR2 LQKENI. Trimming took 5 bases from V and 5 from J, leaving 8 bases between them. This CDR3 has 12 amino acids. CDR3 in amino acids: CASSTQGDTQYF. As DNA, the CDR3 is TGTGCCAGCTCAACTCAGGGAGATACGCAGTATTTT.

CDR3 loop: CATSEAGQTENYGYTF. CDR3 DNA sequence: TGTGCCACCAGTGAGGCTGGACAGACCGAGAACTATGGCTACACCTTC. This chain joins TRBV24-1 and TRBJ1-2, with D maybe TRBD1 (6 bases). With 4 bases removed from V and 2 bases from J, the gap between germline ends came to 16 bases. Germline assignment: CDR1 KGHDR and CDR2 SFDVKD. The CDR3 contains 16 residues.

The V and J genes are TRBV6-2 or TRBV6-3 and TRBJ1-2, with 8 bases lining up with TRBD1. With V trimmed by 6 bases and J by 4 bases, 4 bases remained unmatched. The CDR3 runs to 13 residues. Germline-derived CDR1 and CDR2 are MNHEY and SVGEGT. In DNA, the CDR3 is TGTGCCAGCAGCCCTGACAGGGGCTATGGCTACACCTTC. It translates to CASSPDRGYGYTF.